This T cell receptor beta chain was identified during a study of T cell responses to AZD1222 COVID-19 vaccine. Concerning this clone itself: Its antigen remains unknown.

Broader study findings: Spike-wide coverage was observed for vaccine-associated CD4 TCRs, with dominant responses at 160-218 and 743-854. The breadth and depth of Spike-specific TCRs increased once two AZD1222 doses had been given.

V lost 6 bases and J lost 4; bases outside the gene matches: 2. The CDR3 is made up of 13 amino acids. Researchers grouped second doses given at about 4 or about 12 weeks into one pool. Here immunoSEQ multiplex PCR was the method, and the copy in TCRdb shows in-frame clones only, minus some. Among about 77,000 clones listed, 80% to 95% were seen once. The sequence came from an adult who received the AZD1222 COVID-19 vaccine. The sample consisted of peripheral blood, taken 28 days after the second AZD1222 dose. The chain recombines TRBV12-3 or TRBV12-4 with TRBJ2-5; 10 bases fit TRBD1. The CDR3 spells CASRRTGGETQYF. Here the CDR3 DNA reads TGTGCCAGCAGACGGACAGGGGGAGAGACCCAGTACTTC.